This T cell receptor (beta chain) was captured by sequencing in a study of vaccination and CD4 T cells after COVID-19 (dated by TCRdb to the early 2020s). Study-level background: Every convalescent patient had a positive nasal swab PCR test for SARS-CoV-2, with mild disease in roughly 10 patients and severe disease in one. Control cultures received a CEFX viral epitope pool as the positive control, an HIV-1 Nef peptide pool as the negative control, or no peptide. In 10 COVID-19 convalescent patients and a few infection-naive healthy vaccine recipients, the spike-specific CD4+ TCR repertoire before mRNA vaccination was compared with the repertoire after mRNA vaccination. In the convalescent cohort there were six males and four females, among whom were two Hispanic individuals, seven Caucasians, two Asians and one multiracial person. Post-COVID blood samples were collected from convalescent patients a median of around 100 days after diagnosis, with a range of roughly 35 to 170 days. Culture stimuli were overlapping spike peptide pools from SARS-CoV-2 and from the common cold coronaviruses HCoV-NL63, HCoV-OC43 and HCoV-229E. Post-vaccine blood samples were obtained a median of approximately 74 days after the second vaccine dose, with a range of about 14 to 250 days. Each participant got two doses of either the Pfizer-BioNTech BNT162b2 vaccine (n=8) or the Moderna mRNA-1273 vaccine (n=2).

Library construction relied on PCR. TCR sequencing of DNA from cultured CD4+ T cells used the Oncomine TCR Beta short-read assay at the Johns Hopkins FTIC core. Genomic DNA was extracted from the cultured CD4+ T cells with the QIAamp micro DNA kit. Oncomine TCR Beta libraries from cultured CD4+ T cells were pooled using unique dual indexes and sequenced on an Illumina iSeq 100. Per the original workflow: Non-productive sequences were removed, and CDR3s that did not start with C, did not end with F or W, or were shorter than 7 amino acids were discarded. The MANAFEST web application identified antigen-specific clonotypes by comparing peptide-stimulated wells against reference wells and other culture wells. An FDR below 0.05, an odds ratio above 5, and a productive frequency above 0.1% in at least two of three replicate wells were required for clones to be considered positive. A clonotype was classed as cross-reactive if the clonotype showed significant expansion both in SARS-CoV-2 spike wells and in at least one common cold coronavirus spike condition. CDR3 homology was assessed with Levenshtein distances (stringdist) and unrooted phylogenetic trees (ape) in R version 3.6.1. TCRdb reran the public reads through fastp at Q25 and MiXCR, keeping productive beta chains. Rows are unified per CDR3 protein, each entry keeping the most common DNA and genes. These V and J calls originate from TCRdb's pipeline instead of the authors' own analysis. In all, the sample holds just under 20,000 distinct CDR3 sequences, and less than 75% of those were seen once. The top ten constitute about 8.2% of the sample.

Turning to this clonotype: Its antigen remains unidentified. A read error may produce the germline difference seen at one junction end.

The investigation overall reported the following: In convalescent patients, a median approximately 90% of post-vaccine SARS-CoV-2-reactive clones were detected only after vaccination, suggesting vaccine-specific priming. The number of convalescent patients in the study was relatively small, and the study did not examine early timepoints following natural infection. An increase in the median number of SARS-CoV-2-reactive clonotypes from roughly 20 after infection to roughly 38 after vaccination was observed, but the change was not found to be significant. Nearly all vaccine-specific clones in convalescent patients (304 of 307) were mono-reactive for SARS-CoV-2 spike rather than cross-reactive with common cold coronaviruses.

According to the study, the label for this sample's treatment or condition signals: approximately 9-day PBMC culture with coronavirus spike peptide pools or control peptides (ViraFEST assay). To expand antigen-specific T cells with peptide pools and then pick out the expanded clonotypes through TCR sequencing, the study relied on the ViraFEST assay. The convalescent patients' positive SARS-CoV-2 PCR tests fell between March and December 2020, which was before the Alpha, Beta and Delta variants emerged in the United States. Each well held 2.2 million or so PBMCs cultured in IMDM containing approximately 5.3% human AB serum and approximately 9.4 IU/ml IL-2, with 10 ug/ml peptide pools added. Half of the culture medium was replaced with fresh IL-2-containing medium on days 3 and 7. CD4+ T cells were isolated after roughly 10 days of culture through negative selection using the EasySep CD4+ T cell isolation kit. Ficoll-Paque Plus gradient centrifugation was used to isolate PBMCs from whole blood, and the isolated PBMCs were then either used fresh or cryopreserved at -140C. Culture conditions were generally each tested in triplicate wells.

The CDR3 runs 14 amino acids, cysteine and phenylalanine included. Solely the CDR3 DNA is kept, with 42 bases framed from the first base. Taken from the germline V gene (reference sequence), the CDR1 and CDR2 loops are SSHAT and FNYEAQ. Material: CD4+ T cells from blood, cultured in vitro. The chain joins TRBV7-7 to TRBJ2-5; there is no confident call for the D gene. The clonotype originates from a human donor who had recovered from COVID-19. The CDR3 reads CASSLGVIQETQYF. DNA sequence: TGTGCTAGCAGCTTAGGAGTTATCCAAGAGACCCAGTACTTC.